The next 25 T cell receptor beta chains were all read from a single sample in a study of glioma-infiltrating T cells. Amplification of TCR alpha and beta CDR3 regions from RNA used iRepertoire nested multiplex PCR. TCRdb recomputed calls from the multiplex PCR reads with MiXCR, one row per CDR3 protein. Seen here are approximately 120,000 distinct CDR3 sequences, less than 30% observed once, and the top ten hold roughly 37%. The sample was glioma tissue, nonneoplastic brain tissue, or PBMCs (not recorded which). Every receptor here comes from a human donor with low-grade glioma or glioblastoma, undergoing nonglioma brain surgery, or in good health (not recorded which).

In this sample, this clonotype turned up a few times. This may be a read error, as it is one base from a much larger clone. The chain uses TRBV18 and TRBJ1-3; tentatively, D is TRBD1 (5 bases). Germline lookup yields CDR1 KGHSH and CDR2 LQKENI. V lost 3 bases and J lost 5, with 17 bases in between. This CDR3 comprises 16 residues. This chain's CDR3 is CASSPGALNIRNTIYF. The CDR3, as DNA: TGTGCCAGCTCACCTGGGGCACTGAATATAAGAAACACCATATATTTT.

Note on this clonotype: One junction end does not reproduce the germline sequence, and a read error may be involved. This chain connects TRBV6-1 to TRBJ1-2, with D possibly being TRBD1 (5 bases). Germline V gene sequence: CDR1 MNHNS, CDR2 SASEGT. The CDR3 consists of 15 residues. The CDR3 loop reads CASSKGREASYDYTF. CDR3 DNA: TGTGCCAGCAGTAAGGGCAGGGAGGCCTCCTATGACTACACCTTC.

J is TRBJ2-1 and V is TRBV14, with 7 bases lining up with TRBD2. The germline V gene has CDR1 SGHDN and CDR2 FVKESK. V shed 0 bases, J shed 8 bases, and the junction held 7 bases outside the gene matches. The CDR3 length is 15 residues. CDR3 region: CASSQELAVIDEQFF. The CDR3 region has the DNA TGTGCCAGCAGCCAAGAGCTAGCGGTCATCGATGAGCAGTTCTTC.

J is TRBJ1-1 and V is TRBV10-3; D call uncertain. In germline, CDR1 is ENHRY, CDR2 SYGVKD. The V end was cut by 5 bases, the J end by 7 bases, with 11 bases between. The length of the CDR3 is 12 residues. The CDR3 protein is CAISLNLGEAFF. The DNA for the CDR3 is TGTGCCATCAGTCTTAACTTGGGTGAAGCTTTCTTT.

At least ten counts were recorded for this clonotype. This chain uses TRBV6-5 with TRBJ1-3; 9 bases are shared with TRBD1. V was pared by 0 bases and J by 0 bases, with 6 bases of the junction left unmatched. The length of the CDR3 is 18 residues. The germline CDR1 and CDR2 sequences are MNHEY and SVGAGI. In DNA, the CDR3 is TGTGCCAGCAGTTACTCCCCAGGACAGGGGTTCTCTGGAAACACCATATATTTT. It codes for CASSYSPGQGFSGNTIYF.

This clonotype showed up many times. The genes are TRBV13 and TRBJ2-3, with D possibly matching TRBD2 (5 bases). The CDR3 has 15 amino acids. Trimming cost V 5 bases and J 5 bases, with 17 bases left between them. Germline V gives CDR1 PRHDT, CDR2 FYEKMQ (reference sequence). The DNA for the CDR3 is TGTGCCAGCAGCCCGGGCCGGGCAGAGGGAGATACGCAGTATTTT. Protein: CASSPGRAEGDTQYF. Using reference TRBV13 and TRBJ2-3 for the parts outside the CDR3, the full variable domain is AAGVIQSPRHLIKEKRETATLKCYPIPRHDTVYWYQQGPGQDPQFLISFYEKMQSDKGSIPDRFSAQQFSDYHSELNMSSLELGDSALYFCASSPGRAEGDTQYFGPGTRLTVL.

This clonotype was counted a single time. The chain recombines TRBV12-3 or TRBV12-4 with TRBJ2-5; D gene uncertain. The V end lost 4 bases, the J end lost 5 bases, and 14 bases lay between the germline ends. The CDR3 totals 14 residues. Here the CDR3 DNA reads TGTGCCAGCAGTTCCTCCTGGCCCCGGGAGACCCAGTACTTC. It is translated as CASSSSWPRETQYF.

On this clonotype itself: The final CDR3 position lacks the conserved phenylalanine or tryptophan, pointing to a likely read error. The chain carries TRBV6-1 and TRBJ2-1; tentatively, D is TRBD1 (5 bases). The CDR3 consists of 12 residues. Germline CDR1 reads MNHNS; CDR2 reads SASEGT. V shed 9 bases and J shed 8 bases, with 14 bases lying between them. CDR3 in amino acids: CASSLGHYEQFC. The CDR3 coding sequence is TGTGCCAGTAGTCTCGGACACTATGAGCAGTTCTGC.

On this clonotype itself: Just one base apart from a much larger clone, this may be a read error. The J gene is TRBJ1-1, the V gene TRBV20-1; tentative D call: TRBD1 (6 bases). V lost 5 bases, J lost 4 bases, and 14 bases lay in between. The CDR3 has 13 amino acids. Germline V gene lookup returns CDR1 DFQATT and CDR2 SNEGSKA (reference sequence). The CDR3: CSAEGGAGTEAFF. The CDR3 nucleotides are TGCAGTGCTGAAGGGGGGGCAGGCACTGAAGCTTTCTTT.

This clonotype was counted between two and nine times. The chain is built from TRBV2 and TRBJ1-5; the match to TRBD1 covers 8 bases. V lost 7 bases, J lost 7 bases, and 12 bases stayed unmatched. This CDR3 is 15 amino acids long. Germline V gene sequence: CDR1 SNHLY, CDR2 FYNNEI. The CDR3 DNA reads TGTGCCAGCACCGAAAATCAGGGGGCCGGACAGCCCCAGCATTTT. Amino acids: CASTENQGAGQPQHF.

This clonotype was detected many times. The chain recombines TRBV19 with TRBJ1-1; D not certain. The germline V and J ends were trimmed by 10 bases and 0 bases, with 12 bases remaining between them. There are 13 residues in the CDR3. The germline CDR1 and CDR2 sequences are LNHDA and SQIVND (reference sequence). The CDR3 DNA is TGTGCCATAATGAGTTGGGTGAACACTGAAGCTTTCTTT. Translation: CAIMSWVNTEAFF.

This clonotype has ten or more counts. The chain carries TRBV18 and TRBJ1-1; D ambiguous. CDR1 and CDR2 (germline): KGHSH, LQKENI. The CDR3 runs to 13 residues. Trimming removed 5 bases from V and 4 bases from J, with 11 bases in between. CDR3 sequence reads: CASSKSSLTEAFF. The CDR3 DNA follows: TGTGCCAGCTCAAAGAGTAGCCTCACTGAAGCTTTCTTT.

This sequence joins TRBV9 and TRBJ2-3; the D is unclear. The V gene lost 4 bases and the J gene lost 0 bases, with 12 bases spanning the gap. The CDR3 covers 15 residues. Germline V gene sequence: CDR1 SGDLS, CDR2 YYNGEE. The CDR3 reads CASSLDGSSTDTQYF. CDR3 bases: TGTGCCAGCAGCCTCGACGGTTCTAGCACAGATACGCAGTATTTT.

The sample holds many counts of this clonotype. V usage is TRBV7-9 and J usage is TRBJ2-5; TRBD1 matches 7 bases. The junction had 6 bases not matched to a gene; V was cut back by 3 bases and J by 5 bases. Per the germline V gene, CDR1 is SEHNR and CDR2 is FQNEAQ (reference sequence). The CDR3 runs to 14 residues. CDR3: CASSFPTGSETQYF. CDR3 in DNA: TGTGCCAGCAGCTTTCCGACAGGGAGTGAGACCCAGTACTTC.

This clonotype is a singleton in its sample. The chain recombines TRBV13 with TRBJ1-2, with D possibly being TRBD1 (6 bases). The CDR3 covers 12 residues. Germline CDR1 reads PRHDT; CDR2 reads FYEKMQ (reference sequence). Trimming took off 6 bases at V and 14 bases at J, with 19 bases between the two ends. CDR3 coding DNA: TGTGCCAGCAGTAAAGGGCGGGGGCTGCAGACCTTC. Protein product: CASSKGRGLQTF. The full variable domain, in which reference TRBV13 and TRBJ1-2 provide the parts outside the CDR3, is AAGVIQSPRHLIKEKRETATLKCYPIPRHDTVYWYQQGPGQDPQFLISFYEKMQSDKGSIPDRFSAQQFSDYHSELNMSSLELGDSALYFCASSKGRGLQTFGSGTRLTVV.

The chain employs TRBV12-3 or TRBV12-4 and TRBJ2-5; maybe TRBD1 (6 bases). The CDR3 totals 13 residues. Trimming took 5 bases from V and 1 from J, leaving 8 bases between them. The CDR3 loop reads CASSQGFQETQYF. The CDR3 DNA reads TGTGCCAGCAGTCAGGGGTTCCAAGAGACCCAGTACTTC.

This clonotype occurred many times. The chain carries TRBV10-3 and TRBJ2-7; no definite D call. The germline gives CDR1 ENHRY, CDR2 SYGVKD. With 6 bases removed from V and 3 bases from J, the gap between germline ends came to 6 bases. The CDR3 runs to 11 residues. As DNA, the CDR3 is TGTGCCATCAGCGCCGGCTACGAGCAGTACTTC. Translation gives CAISAGYEQYF.

Of note for this clonotype: Since a much larger clone is just one base distant, this may be a read error. This sequence joins TRBV24-1 and TRBJ2-2; 8 nucleotides match TRBD1. Germline CDR1 reads KGHDR; CDR2 reads SFDVKD. The CDR3 sequence is 15 residues long. The CDR3: CATSASTGVTWELFF. The DNA of the CDR3 is TGTGCCACCAGTGCCTCGACAGGGGTCACCTGGGAGCTGTTTTTT.

A word on this clonotype: It may be a read error: a sequence one base away is much more abundant. The rearrangement joins TRBV7-2 to TRBJ2-2; no clear D gene. There are 14 residues in the CDR3. CDR1 is SGHTA, CDR2 FQGNSA, per germline. Trimming pared 1 base from V and 8 bases from J, leaving 11 bases between. CDR3 DNA: TGTGCCAGCAGCTTAGTGCCTTTGAAAGGGGAGCTGTTTTTT. This codes for CASSLVPLKGELFF.

With respect to this clonotype: A much larger clone is a single base away; this may be a read error. The chain uses TRBV4-1 and TRBJ1-1; D is unclear. V was trimmed by 1 base and J by 3 bases, leaving 15 bases between them. The CDR3 has 16 residues. From germline, CDR1 is MGHRA and CDR2 YSYEKL. CDR3 in amino acids: CASSQGSGGTDTEAFF. The CDR3 coding sequence is TGCGCCAGCAGCCAAGGGAGTGGCGGCACCGACACTGAAGCTTTCTTT.

As for this clonotype: This clone may be a read error of a much larger clone one base away. This chain joins TRBV7-2 and TRBJ1-1; D is unresolved. V was shortened by 1 base and J by 6 bases, with 12 bases between the two germline ends. CDR1 is SGHTA, CDR2 FQGNSA, per germline. CDR3 length equals 14 residues. The CDR3 here is CASSLGFGRAEAFF. For the CDR3, the DNA is TGTGCCAGCAGCTTAGGCTTCGGGCGGGCTGAAGCTTTCTTT.

Comment on this clonotype: Just one base apart from a much larger clone, this may be a read error. The rearrangement links TRBV29-1 to TRBJ2-1; TRBD2 might be the D (6 bases). Trimming shortened V by 0 bases and J by 14 bases, and 11 bases separated the two germline ends. CDR1 SQVTM and CDR2 ANQGSEA come from the germline V gene. CDR3 length equals 11 residues. CDR3 DNA: TGCAGCGTTGAAGATCCGGGACTTAAGTTCTTC. Protein sequence: CSVEDPGLKFF.

In this sample, this clonotype turned up a few times. DNA for the CDR3: TGTGCCAGCAGCCAAGAAACAGGGGGACCGAACACCGGGGAGCTGTTTTTT. The encoded protein is CASSQETGGPNTGELFF. This chain joins TRBV4-2 and TRBJ2-2, with TRBD1 matching 8 bases. The CDR3 loop spans 17 amino acids. Germline trimming cut 0 bases from V and 0 bases from J; bases unmatched to any gene: 3. Germline CDR1 reads LGHNA; CDR2 reads YNFKEQ.

Many counts were recorded for this clonotype. This chain links TRBV11-2 with TRBJ2-3; a possible D gene is TRBD2 (6 bases). Germline lookup yields CDR1 SGHAT and CDR2 FQNNGV. This CDR3 is 17 amino acids long. Trimming removed 0 bases from V and 0 bases from J, with 13 bases in between. CDR3 nucleotide sequence: TGTGCCAGCAGCTTAGAAATCGGCGGGGCTAGCACAGATACGCAGTATTTT. Residues: CASSLEIGGASTDTQYF.

The table lists this clonotype with many counts. V gene TRBV27 combines with J gene TRBJ1-6; TRBD1 might be the D (6 bases). Germline V gene sequence: CDR1 MNHEY, CDR2 SMNVEV (reference sequence). V lost 3 bases to trimming and J lost 5 bases, with 8 bases between them. CDR3 length: 14 amino acids. In DNA form, the CDR3 reads TGTGCCAGCAGTTTTACAGGGAATAATTCACCCCTCCACTTT. It is translated as CASSFTGNNSPLHF.